This note documents a single T cell receptor beta chain sequence. Repertoires were generated with immunoSEQ multiplex PCR, while TCRdb's copy carries only in-frame clones and drops some. The sample records about 130,000 clones, roughly 86% being singletons. This sample is part of a study of cytomegalovirus exposure and HLA in healthy donors. Study summary: The roughly 670 first-cohort repertoires shared a platform with the approximately 110 validation repertoires, as reported in a later analysis.

The V gene end was trimmed by 4 bases and the J gene end by 4 bases; junction bases not matched to a gene: 3. The CDR3 length is 15 residues. Per germline, CDR1 SNHLY and CDR2 FYNNEI. The source of this sequence is a young man in good health and CMV-seronegative. This rearrangement joins TRBV2 to TRBJ2-2, with 10 bases matching TRBD1. The sequenced material came from PBMCs. This chain's CDR3 is CASSGGQGFTGELFF. The CDR3 DNA reads TGTGCCAGCAGTGGGGGACAGGGGTTCACCGGGGAGCTGTTTTTT.